These 4 T cell receptor beta chains were sequenced from one sample in a study of cytomegalovirus exposure and HLA in healthy donors. The method was immunoSEQ multiplex PCR; TCRdb's version includes in-frame clones alone and lacks a portion of them. The sample contains some 290,000 clones, 88% of which appear only once. Material: PBMCs. The receptors derive from a man aged 25 to 40 in good health and CMV-seronegative.

The genes are TRBV7-8 and TRBJ2-1; unclear D gene. Germline CDR1 reads SGHVS; CDR2 reads FQNEAQ. V was shortened by 7 bases and J by 3 bases, with 13 bases between the two germline ends. This CDR3 spans 14 amino acids. CDR3 nucleotide sequence: TGTGCCAGCAATCACGATCTCGGCTACAATGAGCAGTTCTTC. It encodes CASNHDLGYNEQFF. The full variable domain, in which reference TRBV7-8 and TRBJ2-1 provide the parts outside the CDR3, is GAGVSQSPRYKVAKRGQDVALRCDPISGHVSLFWYQQALGQGPEFLTYFQNEAQLDKSGLPSDRFFAERPEGSVSTLKIQRTQQEDSAVYLCASNHDLGYNEQFFGPGTRLTVL.

The V gene is TRBV10-2, the J gene TRBJ2-7; weak D call: TRBD1 (5 bases). The CDR3 is made up of 11 amino acids. CDR1 is WSHSY, CDR2 SAAADI, per germline. Trimming left V 3 bases short and J 7 bases short, with 7 bases between. Written as DNA, the CDR3 is TGCGCCAGCAGTGAAGGGGCAGAGCAGTACTTC. Its translation: CASSEGAEQYF.

The CDR3, as DNA: TGTGCCAGCAGGCCGGGACAGGGTTTATACGAGCAGTACTTC. It is translated as CASRPGQGLYEQYF. V and J are TRBV2 and TRBJ2-7; 9 nucleotides agree with TRBD1. V lost 6 bases to trimming and J lost 4 bases; unmatched junction nucleotides: 7. This CDR3 contains 14 residues. Germline V gene lookup returns CDR1 SNHLY and CDR2 FYNNEI.

V gene TRBV25-1 combines with J gene TRBJ2-7, with D possibly matching TRBD2 (7 bases). CDR1 is MGHDK, CDR2 SYGVNS, per germline. Trimming stripped 7 bases from V and 4 bases from J, with 17 bases between. The CDR3 has 14 residues. CDR3 region: CASTPRGGVYEQYF. The CDR3 DNA reads TGTGCCAGCACCCCTCGAGGGGGGGTGTACGAGCAGTACTTC.